The clone carrying this TCR beta chain was picked up one time. The sample is drawn from a study of control samples from healthy donors and cancer patients. Germline V gene sequence: CDR1 SGHTA, CDR2 FQGTGA. The CDR3 totals 15 residues. Trimming removed 1 base at V and 7 bases at J, with 11 bases between. Sequencing was performed with immunoSEQ multiplex PCR; in TCRdb, only in-frame clones are kept and a portion is missing. Of tens of thousands of clones in the sample, about 80% were seen once. The TCR sequence derives from a middle-aged man in good health. This chain uses TRBV7-3 with TRBJ1-6; D may be TRBD1 (5 bases). Sequences were obtained from blood. CDR3 DNA: TGTGCCAGCAGCTTAATCGCGGCAGGGAATTCACCCCTCCACTTT. Translation: CASSLIAAGNSPLHF.